Below, 23 T cell receptor beta chains from the same sample are listed, as sequenced in a study of T-cell reconstitution after alpha-beta-depleted transplantation in children. For TCRbeta, the library was prepared with unique molecular identifiers. MiXCR, applied by TCRdb to the PCR reads, yields one record per CDR3 protein. The sample holds fewer than 700,000 distinct CDR3 sequences, approximately 13% seen once. This sample comprised PBMCs, mostly from graft donor cells, obtained 360 days after TCRalphabeta/CD19-depleted stem cell transplant. The receptor set was obtained from a male patient aged 10 to 17 who had a stem cell transplant for acute myeloid leukemia, so the T cells may come from the graft donor.

This chain uses TRBV7-9 with TRBJ2-7; D gene uncertain. CDR3 size: 13 residues. Germline values: CDR1 SEHNR, CDR2 FQNEAQ (reference sequence). Trimming shortened V by 8 bases and J by 2 bases, and 13 bases separated the two germline ends. The CDR3 sequence: CASSRVSTYEQYF. CDR3 DNA: TGTGCCAGCTCACGTGTTAGCACCTACGAGCAGTACTTC.

The chain couples TRBV9 to TRBJ2-7, with TRBD1 matching 7 bases. The CDR3 consists of 15 residues. Germline V CDR1 and CDR2: SGDLS, YYNGEE. The V segment lost 0 bases and the J segment 6 bases; nucleotides outside the gene matches: 9. The CDR3, as DNA: TGTGCCAGCAGCGTAGCAGCAGGGGGAATTCGCGAGCAGTACTTC. This codes for CASSVAAGGIREQYF.

The rearrangement links TRBV4-1 to TRBJ2-7; 13 bases line up with TRBD2. The V gene's germline CDR1 is MGHRA and CDR2 YSYEKL. V lost 2 bases and J lost 4; bases outside the gene matches: 5. CDR3 length: 16 residues. The CDR3 DNA reads TGCGCCAGCAGCCAAAGCGGACTAGCGGGAGAGTACGAGCAGTACTTC. Translated, it gives CASSQSGLAGEYEQYF.

This rearrangement joins TRBV29-1 to TRBJ2-6; the D is unclear. The germline V and J ends were trimmed by 7 bases and 1 base, with 14 bases remaining between them. The germline V gene has CDR1 SQVTM and CDR2 ANQGSEA. The CDR3 sequence is 15 residues long. CDR3 bases: TGCAGCGCCGGCGAGGTGGGGTCTGGGGCCAACGTCCTGACTTTC. It is translated as CSAGEVGSGANVLTF.

This sequence joins TRBV28 and TRBJ2-7; no clear D gene. This CDR3 comprises 15 residues. V was cut by 3 bases and J by 0 bases, with 12 bases left in between. CDR1 MDHEN and CDR2 SYDVKM come from the germline V gene. This chain's CDR3 is CASSLKVLISYEQYF. CDR3 DNA sequence: TGTGCCAGCAGTTTGAAGGTGCTGATCTCCTACGAGCAGTACTTC. The whole variable domain, remainder taken from reference TRBV28 and TRBJ2-7, is DVKVTQSSRYLVKRTGEKVFLECVQDMDHENMFWYRQDPGLGLRLIYFSYDVKMKEKGDIPEGYSVSREKKERFSLILESASTNQTSMYLCASSLKVLISYEQYFGPGTRLTVT.

This clonotype occurred a few times. This chain links TRBV7-2 with TRBJ2-7; D is possibly TRBD1 (6 bases). The CDR3 has 14 residues. Per the germline V gene, CDR1 is SGHTA and CDR2 is FQGNSA. V was cut by 1 base and J by 3 bases, with 10 bases left in between. The CDR3 nucleotides read TGTGCCAGCAGCTTAGTTCCCAGGGGCTACGAGCAGTACGTC. Translation gives CASSLVPRGYEQYV.

This clonotype has more than one count but fewer than ten. This chain links TRBV6-2 or TRBV6-3 with TRBJ2-1, with 8 bases identical to TRBD1. This CDR3 has 14 residues. Unmatched junction bases numbered 10, after V lost 8 bases and J lost 7 bases. From germline, CDR1 is MNHEY and CDR2 SVGEGT. The CDR3 nucleotides read TGTGCCAGCTGGGGACAGGCGAGATTGAATGAGCAGTTCTTC. This gives the protein CASWGQARLNEQFF.

This clonotype was counted ten times or more. The chain carries TRBV20-1 and TRBJ2-1; TRBD2 matches at 7 bases. Germline V gene lookup returns CDR1 DFQATT and CDR2 SNEGSKA (reference sequence). The V gene end was trimmed by 4 bases and the J gene end by 1 base; junction bases not matched to a gene: 10. The length of the CDR3 is 16 residues. The CDR3 here is CSAKAGLSLSYNEQFF. In nucleotides, the CDR3 is TGCAGTGCTAAAGCGGGGCTGAGCCTATCCTACAATGAGCAGTTCTTC.

This clonotype has a count of ten or more. This chain links TRBV5-1 with TRBJ2-7; D not certain. Germline CDR1 and CDR2: SGHRS and YFSETQ. The CDR3 sequence is 15 residues long. The germline V and J ends were trimmed by 0 bases and 3 bases, with 13 bases remaining between them. CDR3 bases: TGCGCCAGCAGCTTGGCCCCTTGGTCCGACTACGAGCAGTACTTC. It encodes CASSLAPWSDYEQYF. The variable domain in full, with the rest retrieved from reference TRBV5-1 and TRBJ2-7, is KAGVTQTPRYLIKTRGQQVTLSCSPISGHRSVSWYQQTPGQGLQFLFEYFSETQRNKGNFPGRFSGRQFSNSRSEMNVSTLELGDSALYLCASSLAPWSDYEQYFGPGTRLTVT.

The chain is built from TRBV9 and TRBJ2-3; D gene ambiguous. V lost 7 bases to trimming and J lost 0 bases, with 15 bases between them. Germline V gene lookup returns CDR1 SGDLS and CDR2 YYNGEE. There are 15 residues in the CDR3. The CDR3 bases are TGTGCCAGCGAGTTCGGAGTTCCTAGCACAGATACGCAGTATTTT. Translating it yields CASEFGVPSTDTQYF. Full variable domain (rest looked up from reference TRBV9 and TRBJ2-3): DSGVTQTPKHLITATGQRVTLRCSPRSGDLSVYWYQQSLDQGLQFLIQYYNGEERAKGNILERFSAQQFPDLHSELNLSSLELGDSALYFCASEFGVPSTDTQYFGPGTRLTVL.

Many counts were recorded for this clonotype. The DNA for the CDR3 is TGCAGCGTTGCTCAGGGGGTCGGCACCGGGGAGCTGTTTTTT. It is translated as CSVAQGVGTGELFF. The V gene is TRBV29-1, the J gene TRBJ2-2, with 7 bases aligning to TRBD1. With V trimmed by 4 bases and J by 4 bases, 6 bases remained unmatched. Per the germline V gene, CDR1 is SQVTM and CDR2 is ANQGSEA. The CDR3 consists of 14 residues.

The rearrangement joins TRBV29-1 to TRBJ2-4; D may be TRBD1 or TRBD2 (6 bases each). Looked up from germline, CDR1 is SQVTM and CDR2 is ANQGSEA. Deletions cut 7 bases from V and 3 bases from J, with 19 bases between. The CDR3 is 15 residues long. DNA for the CDR3: TGCAGCGCTGGGGGGCTGGCCGGGGGCAAAAACATTCAGTACTTC. Protein: CSAGGLAGGKNIQYF.

The chain combines TRBV7-3 with TRBJ2-1; 9 bases map to TRBD2. CDR1 SGHTA and CDR2 FQGTGA come from the germline V gene. The CDR3 is made up of 19 amino acids. Trimming took 6 bases from V and 0 from J; bases not matched to a gene: 15. The CDR3 DNA sequence: TGTGCCAGCAGTTTAGGTTACCCGGCGGGAGGGAGCTCCTACAATGAGCAGTTCTTC. Translated, it gives CASSLGYPAGGSSYNEQFF.

This clonotype appeared many times. CDR3 sequence: CATSRGTSGNNEQFF. In DNA form, the CDR3 reads TGTGCCACCAGTCGGGGGACTAGCGGGAACAATGAGCAGTTCTTC. The chain carries TRBV24-1 and TRBJ2-1, with 13 bases fitting TRBD2. V trimming: 6 bases; J trimming: 5 bases; junction bases outside the gene matches: 3. This CDR3 has 15 residues. CDR1 and CDR2 from the germline V gene are KGHDR and SFDVKD.

This clonotype was seen a few times. J is TRBJ1-2 and V is TRBV7-9; D unclear. The germline V and J ends were trimmed by 5 bases and 4 bases, with 11 bases remaining between them. In germline, CDR1 is SEHNR, CDR2 FQNEAQ (reference sequence). The CDR3 is 13 residues long. The chain's CDR3 is CASSLSGLYGYTF. Written as DNA, the CDR3 is TGTGCCAGCAGCCTGTCCGGGCTCTATGGCTACACCTTC.

This clonotype came up many times. The genes are TRBV12-3 or TRBV12-4 and TRBJ2-3; 9 bases are a match to TRBD2. J was trimmed by 4 bases and V by 0 bases; bases with no gene match: 8. This CDR3 is built from 17 residues. CDR3 in DNA: TGTGCCAGCAGTTTAGCGCTCGCGGGAGGGCCCGCAGATACGCAGTATTTT. Translation: CASSLALAGGPADTQYF.

The chain recombines TRBV6-1 with TRBJ2-7; TRBD2 matches 8 bases. The CDR3 extends over 14 amino acids. Per the germline V gene, CDR1 is MNHNS and CDR2 is SASEGT. Trimming at V came to 5 bases and at J to 6 bases, leaving 9 bases not matched to a gene. The CDR3 here is CASSRTSGSGEQYF. For the CDR3, the DNA is TGTGCCAGCAGTCGTACTAGCGGTTCCGGCGAGCAGTACTTC.

The chain couples TRBV9 to TRBJ2-7; 7 bases line up with TRBD2. This CDR3 region has 12 residues. Germline assignment: CDR1 SGDLS and CDR2 YYNGEE. V lost 3 bases, J lost 5 bases, and 2 bases stayed unmatched. CDR3 bases: TGTGCCAGCAGCGGACTAGCAGACGAGCAGTACTTC. This translates into CASSGLADEQYF.

V and J are TRBV15 and TRBJ1-5; D unresolved. The V end was cut by 0 bases, the J end by 5 bases, with 8 bases between. CDR1 is LNHNV and CDR2 is YYDKDF in the germline V gene (reference sequence). The CDR3 contains 14 residues. The DNA for the CDR3 is TGTGCCACCAGCAGAGAGGGAGCGTATCAGCCCCAGCATTTT. Its translation: CATSREGAYQPQHF. The whole variable domain, remainder taken from reference TRBV15 and TRBJ1-5, is DAMVIQNPRYQVTQFGKPVTLSCSQTLNHNVMYWYQQKSSQAPKLLFHYYDKDFNNEADTPDNFQSRRPNTSFCFLDIRSPGLGDTAMYLCATSREGAYQPQHFGDGTRLSIL.

V usage is TRBV6-1 and J usage is TRBJ2-3; perhaps TRBD2 as D (5 bases). Germline V gene lookup returns CDR1 MNHNS and CDR2 SASEGT. Trimming shortened V by 8 bases and J by 4 bases, and 16 bases separated the two germline ends. The CDR3 loop spans 14 amino acids. The DNA for the CDR3 is TGTGCCAGCGGAGGACGTCACTGGGCAGATACGCAGTATTTT. Protein product: CASGGRHWADTQYF.

The V gene is TRBV18, the J gene TRBJ1-2, with 9 nucleotides matching TRBD1. Unmatched junction bases numbered 6, after V lost 5 bases and J lost 8 bases. The germline V gene encodes CDR1 KGHSH and CDR2 LQKENI. The CDR3 is made up of 13 amino acids. CDR3 sequence: CASSGGTGIGYTF. CDR3 nucleotide sequence: TGTGCCAGCTCAGGGGGGACAGGGATCGGCTACACCTTC.

This clonotype was counted only a few times. This chain joins TRBV7-3 and TRBJ2-1, with D tentatively TRBD1 or TRBD2 (5 bases each). There are 17 residues in the CDR3. Germline V gives CDR1 SGHTA, CDR2 FQGTGA. Deletions cut 5 bases from V and 4 bases from J, with 21 bases between. The chain's CDR3 is CASSVLPRDGLYNEQFF. The CDR3 coding sequence is TGTGCCAGCAGCGTACTACCAAGGGACGGATTATACAATGAGCAGTTCTTC.

This clonotype was picked up many times. The chain has TRBV4-3 and TRBJ2-7; 14 bases map to TRBD2. The germline V gene has CDR1 LGHNA and CDR2 YSLEER. The CDR3 totals 18 residues. The junction had 7 bases not matched to a gene; V was cut back by 3 bases and J by 0 bases. The CDR3 region is CASSHGLAGGWGSYEQYF. The CDR3 region has the DNA TGCGCCAGCAGCCACGGACTAGCGGGAGGTTGGGGCTCCTACGAGCAGTACTTC.